This T cell receptor (beta chain) was profiled in a study of circulating tumor DNA in untreated peripheral T-cell lymphoma. Whole-study context: Circulating tumor DNA with tumor TCR clonotypes was tracked in baseline and serial serum. Findings and limits, study-wide: Persistent ctDNA after therapy did not always predict relapse. After two cycles, ctDNA cleared in 38% of serially sampled patients.

TCRdb's copy holds only in-frame clones and misses some; the assay was immunoSEQ multiplex PCR. The profile shows 400 to 550 clones, roughly 78% of them singletons. As to this clone: What it recognizes is unknown.

The CDR3 is 14 amino acids. The germline gives CDR1 SGHNT, CDR2 YYREEE (reference sequence). V lost 5 bases and J 2 bases, leaving 11 bases between the germline ends. The sequenced sample consisted of cell-free DNA from blood serum. This TCR came from a human donor with peripheral T-cell lymphoma. V usage is TRBV5-4 and J usage is TRBJ1-5; D might be TRBD1 (5 bases). The CDR3 sequence: CASSMGGGNQPQHF. For the CDR3, the DNA is TGTGCCAGCAGTATGGGGGGAGGCAATCAGCCCCAGCATTTT.